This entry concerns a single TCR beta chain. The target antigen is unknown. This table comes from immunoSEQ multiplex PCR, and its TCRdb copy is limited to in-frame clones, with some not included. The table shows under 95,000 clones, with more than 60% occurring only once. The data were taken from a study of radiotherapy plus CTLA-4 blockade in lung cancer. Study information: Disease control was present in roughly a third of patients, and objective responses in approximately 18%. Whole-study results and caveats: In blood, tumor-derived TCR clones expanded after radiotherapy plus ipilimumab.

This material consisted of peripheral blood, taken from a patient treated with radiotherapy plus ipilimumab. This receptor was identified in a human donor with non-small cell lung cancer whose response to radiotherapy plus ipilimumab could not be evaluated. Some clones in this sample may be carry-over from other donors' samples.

CDR3 DNA sequence: TGTGCCAGCAGCTGGGACAGGGGAAGGGATACGCAGTATTTT. Protein product: CASSWDRGRDTQYF. V is TRBV5-6 and J is TRBJ2-3; 10 nucleotides line up with TRBD1. The germline V gene has CDR1 SGHDT and CDR2 YYEEEE. The CDR3 has 14 amino acids. J was trimmed by 6 bases and V by 3 bases; bases with no gene match: 4. Using reference TRBV5-6 and TRBJ2-3 for the parts outside the CDR3, the full variable domain is DAGVTQSPTHLIKTRGQQVTLRCSPKSGHDTVSWYQQALGQGPQFIFQYYEEEERQRGNFPDRFSGHQFPNYSSELNVNALLLGDSALYLCASSWDRGRDTQYFGPGTRLTVL.